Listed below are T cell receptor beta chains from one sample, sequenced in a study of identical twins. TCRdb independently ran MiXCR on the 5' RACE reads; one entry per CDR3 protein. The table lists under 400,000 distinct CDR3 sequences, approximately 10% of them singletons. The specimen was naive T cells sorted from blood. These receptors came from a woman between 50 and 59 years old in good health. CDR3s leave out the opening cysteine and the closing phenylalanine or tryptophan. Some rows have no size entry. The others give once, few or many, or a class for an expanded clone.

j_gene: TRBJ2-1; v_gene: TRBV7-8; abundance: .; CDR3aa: ASSPGSGIVGEQF
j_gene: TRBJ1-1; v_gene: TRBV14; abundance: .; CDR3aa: ASSQGSVRRGNPEAF
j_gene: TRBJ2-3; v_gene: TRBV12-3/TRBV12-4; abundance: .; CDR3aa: ASSPRSGGETDTQY
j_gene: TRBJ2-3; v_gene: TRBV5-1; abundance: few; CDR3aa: ASSLLRGSSADTQY
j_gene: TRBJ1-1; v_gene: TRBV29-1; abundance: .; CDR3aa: SVEEWGLNTEAF
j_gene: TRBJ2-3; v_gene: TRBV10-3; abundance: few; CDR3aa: AVTQGAPTDTQY
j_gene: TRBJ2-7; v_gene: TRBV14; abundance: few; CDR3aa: ASSPRIIGFYEQY
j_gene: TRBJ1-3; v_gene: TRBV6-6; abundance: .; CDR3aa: ASRTQGGYAGNTIY
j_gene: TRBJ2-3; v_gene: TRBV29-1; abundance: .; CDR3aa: SVRGSTDTQY
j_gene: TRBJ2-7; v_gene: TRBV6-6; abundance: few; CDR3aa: ASSPPGGSYEQY
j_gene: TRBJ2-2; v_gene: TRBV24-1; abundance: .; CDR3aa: ATSDLLARGTGKGTGELF
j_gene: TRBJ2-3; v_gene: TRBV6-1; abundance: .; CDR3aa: ASKGRRSGTDTQY
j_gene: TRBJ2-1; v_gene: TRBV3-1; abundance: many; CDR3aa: ASSPPLPPRSYNEQF
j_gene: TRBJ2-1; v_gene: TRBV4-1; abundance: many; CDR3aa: ASRSIGTSLYNEQF
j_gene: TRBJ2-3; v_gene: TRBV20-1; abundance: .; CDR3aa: SAPTGGGRPDTQY
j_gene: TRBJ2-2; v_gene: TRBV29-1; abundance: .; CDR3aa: SVFLSSRNTGELF
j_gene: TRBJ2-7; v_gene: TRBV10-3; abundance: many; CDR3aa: AISFPWTSGGYEQY
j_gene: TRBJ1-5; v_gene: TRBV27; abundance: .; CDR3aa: ASSTVRGGRGNQPQH
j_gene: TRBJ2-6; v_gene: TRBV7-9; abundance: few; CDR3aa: ASSLRTGGAQGANVLT
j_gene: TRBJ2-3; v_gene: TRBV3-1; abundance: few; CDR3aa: ASSPFRGYTQY
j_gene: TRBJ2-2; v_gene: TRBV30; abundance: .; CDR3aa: AWRSSGGTGELF
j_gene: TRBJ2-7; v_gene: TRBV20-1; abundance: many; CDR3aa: SATDSSYEQY
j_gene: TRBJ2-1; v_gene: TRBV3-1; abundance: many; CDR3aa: ASSLGLALYNEQF
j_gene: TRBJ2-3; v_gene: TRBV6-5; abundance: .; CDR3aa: ASSRDPIVHTQY
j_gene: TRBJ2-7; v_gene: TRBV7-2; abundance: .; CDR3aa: ASSGTPSYEQY
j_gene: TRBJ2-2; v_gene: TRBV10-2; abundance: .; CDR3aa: ASTYSTTGANTGELF
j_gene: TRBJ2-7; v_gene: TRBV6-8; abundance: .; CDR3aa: ASSHGLAGAYEQY
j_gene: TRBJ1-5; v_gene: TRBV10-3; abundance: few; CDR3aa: AISGTGGNQPQH
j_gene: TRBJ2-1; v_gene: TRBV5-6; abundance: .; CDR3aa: ASSLPFSGTPNNEQF
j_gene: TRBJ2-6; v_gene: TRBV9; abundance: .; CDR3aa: ASSVVGTGSSGANVLT
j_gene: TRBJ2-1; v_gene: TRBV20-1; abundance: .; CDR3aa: SARIRDFNEQF
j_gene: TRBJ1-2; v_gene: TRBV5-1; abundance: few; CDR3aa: ASSLTSTGYYGYT
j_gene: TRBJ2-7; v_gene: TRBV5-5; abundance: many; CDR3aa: ASSLEYPREQY
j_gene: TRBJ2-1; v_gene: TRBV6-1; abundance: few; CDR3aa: ASRATPVNPYNEQF
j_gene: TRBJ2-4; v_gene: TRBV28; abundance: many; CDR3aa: ASTGQNIQY
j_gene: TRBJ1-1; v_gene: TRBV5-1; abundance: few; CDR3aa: ASSLGGGIGRVNTEAF
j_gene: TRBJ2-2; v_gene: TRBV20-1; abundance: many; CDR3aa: SASLAGELF
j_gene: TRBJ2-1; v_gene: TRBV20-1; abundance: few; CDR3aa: SAPTRGTYNEQF
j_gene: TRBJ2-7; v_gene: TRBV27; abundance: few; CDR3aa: ASSAGGVGYEQY
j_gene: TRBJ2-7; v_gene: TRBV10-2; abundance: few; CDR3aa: ASSESLAGGKSYEQY
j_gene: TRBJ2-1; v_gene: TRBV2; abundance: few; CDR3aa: ASSEDGTNSYNEQF
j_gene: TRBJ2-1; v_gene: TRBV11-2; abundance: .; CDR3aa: ASTPSPGDEQF
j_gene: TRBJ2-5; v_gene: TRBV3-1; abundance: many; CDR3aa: ASSQELAVLETQY
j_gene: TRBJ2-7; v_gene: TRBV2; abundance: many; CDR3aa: AVSGEQY
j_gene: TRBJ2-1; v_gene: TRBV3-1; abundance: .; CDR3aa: ASSQEVGSYNEQF
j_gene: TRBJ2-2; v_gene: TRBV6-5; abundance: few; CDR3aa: AIGLANQKGELF
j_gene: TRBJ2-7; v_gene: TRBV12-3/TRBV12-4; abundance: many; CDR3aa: ASSPRDRIYEQY
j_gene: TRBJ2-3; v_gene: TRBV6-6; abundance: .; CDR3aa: ASSSGPADTQY
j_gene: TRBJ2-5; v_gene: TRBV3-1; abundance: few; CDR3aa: ASSQVDRGVHETQY
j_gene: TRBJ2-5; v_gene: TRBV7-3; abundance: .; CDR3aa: ASMRSPEETQY
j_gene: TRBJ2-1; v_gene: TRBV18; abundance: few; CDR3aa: ASSPRGLAGEGQF
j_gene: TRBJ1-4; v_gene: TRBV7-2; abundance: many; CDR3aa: ASSVDSSLGEKLF
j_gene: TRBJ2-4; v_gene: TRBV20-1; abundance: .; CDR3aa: SARGGLLLGKNIQY
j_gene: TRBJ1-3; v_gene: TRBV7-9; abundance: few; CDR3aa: ASSYGTGPGNTIY
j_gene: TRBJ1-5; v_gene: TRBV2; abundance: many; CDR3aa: ASRSSRDRKDQPQH
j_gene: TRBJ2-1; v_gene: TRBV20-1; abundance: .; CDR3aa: SAPYGLAGTEQF
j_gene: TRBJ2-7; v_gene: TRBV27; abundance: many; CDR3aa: ASRRQGSYEQY